This record looks at one T cell receptor (beta chain) sequence and its context. As yet, its antigen is unknown. The entry originates in a study of T cell responses to AZD1222 COVID-19 vaccine. Study observations and caveats: Most donors were white British, females outnumbered males, and clonal diversity was possibly underestimated.

TCRdb's table, derived via immunoSEQ multiplex PCR, lists solely in-frame clones and lacks some. Found here are 140,000 or so clones, more than 80% of them singletons; the top ten hold 1.6%. This receptor was identified in an adult in good health. The material was peripheral blood, obtained on day 0 of AZD1222 vaccination.

The CDR3 protein is CASSTGALYTEAFF. The CDR3 coding sequence is TGTGCCAGCAGTACAGGGGCCCTATACACTGAAGCTTTCTTT. The gene calls are TRBV27 and TRBJ1-1, with 7 nucleotides matching TRBD1. V was clipped by 5 bases and J by 3 bases; unmatched bases: 6. The germline gives CDR1 MNHEY, CDR2 SMNVEV (reference sequence). The CDR3 runs to 14 residues.